Following are 24 T cell receptor beta chains from one sample sequenced in a study of blood T cell repertoires in COVID-19. TCRdb keeps only in-frame clones here, not all; method: immunoSEQ multiplex PCR. Among under 200,000 clones listed, approximately 80% were seen once. Material: PBMCs or T cells enriched from blood (not recorded which). The receptors stem from a man between 45 and 60 years old who had recovered from COVID-19.

The V gene is TRBV28, the J gene TRBJ1-4; D is possibly TRBD1 (6 bases). The length of the CDR3 is 14 residues. The V gene lost 6 bases and the J gene lost 8 bases, with 16 bases spanning the gap. The germline V gene has CDR1 MDHEN and CDR2 SYDVKM. CDR3 sequence reads: CASRSPGDREKLFF. For the CDR3, the DNA is TGTGCCAGCAGGTCGCCAGGGGATAGGGAAAAACTGTTTTTT.

This sequence joins TRBV7-6 and TRBJ2-7, with 9 bases identical to TRBD1. This CDR3 comprises 15 residues. J lost 1 base, V lost 1 base, and 2 bases had no gene match. Germline V gene sequence: CDR1 SGHVS, CDR2 FNYEAQ. The CDR3 loop is CASSLGTGDSYEQYF. CDR3 coding DNA: TGTGCCAGCAGCTTAGGGACAGGGGATTCCTACGAGCAGTACTTC.

V gene TRBV23-1 combines with J gene TRBJ1-6, with D hard to call. TRBV23-1 counts as an open reading frame of uncertain function. V shed 0 bases and J shed 8 bases, with 8 bases lying between them. The CDR3 is 14 residues long. The CDR3: CASSQSFGYSPLHF. The CDR3 nucleotides are TGCGCCAGCAGTCAATCGTTCGGGTATTCACCCCTCCACTTT.

The sample holds a few counts of this clone. This chain connects TRBV18 to TRBJ2-7; 11 bases are shared with TRBD2. This CDR3 is 15 amino acids long. Trimming at V came to 1 base and at J to 5 bases, leaving 4 bases not matched to a gene. Germline V gene sequence: CDR1 KGHSH, CDR2 LQKENI. The CDR3 sequence: CASSPQTSGTHEQYF. CDR3 bases: TGTGCCAGCTCACCACAGACTAGCGGGACCCACGAGCAGTACTTC.

CDR3 amino acids: CASSMRVGAPGYF. CDR3 DNA sequence: TGTGCCAGTAGTATGAGGGTGGGAGCTCCTGGCTACTTC. The chain couples TRBV19 to TRBJ2-5, with D possibly matching TRBD2 (5 bases). The V end was cut by 3 bases, the J end by 14 bases, with 19 bases between. The germline V gene has CDR1 LNHDA and CDR2 SQIVND (reference sequence). CDR3 size: 13 residues.

This clone was recorded only once. The V and J genes are TRBV12-3 or TRBV12-4 and TRBJ2-2, with D unclear. The CDR3 has 13 amino acids. Trimming took off 0 bases at V and 4 bases at J, with 3 bases between the two ends. CDR3 sequence reads: CASSLASTGELFF. The CDR3 coding sequence is TGTGCCAGCAGTTTAGCCAGCACCGGGGAGCTGTTTTTT.

The rearrangement links TRBV18 to TRBJ1-4; D is perhaps TRBD1 (5 bases). Trimming pared 6 bases from V and 0 bases from J, leaving 11 bases between. The CDR3 has 15 residues. Germline CDR1 reads KGHSH; CDR2 reads LQKENI. The CDR3 coding sequence is TGTGCCAGCTCGTCTGACAGAACAACTAATGAAAAACTGTTTTTT. Translated: CASSSDRTTNEKLFF.

The table lists this clone with a few counts. The chain's CDR3 is CAIRGTSGRTDTQYF. The CDR3 DNA is TGTGCCATCAGAGGGACTAGCGGGAGGACAGATACGCAGTATTTT. The chain joins TRBV10-3 to TRBJ2-3; 15 bases are shared with TRBD2. The CDR3 loop spans 15 amino acids. Germline loops: CDR1 ENHRY, CDR2 SYGVKD. V lost 6 bases, J lost 3 bases, and 1 base stayed unmatched.

This chain links TRBV21-1 with TRBJ1-6; the table calls TRBD1, which could not be checked here. TRBV21-1 is marked as a pseudogene. The CDR3 is 15 amino acids. The CDR3 DNA reads TGTGCCAGCATACAAACCCAGGGGGGCTATTCACCCCTCCACTTT. Protein product: CASIQTQGGYSPLHF.

The V and J genes are TRBV6-1 and TRBJ1-2; a possible D gene is TRBD1 (5 bases). Trimming stripped 2 bases from V and 2 bases from J, with 9 bases between. The germline V gene has CDR1 MNHNS and CDR2 SASEGT. The CDR3 sequence is 14 residues long. CDR3 residues: CASSEPYRNYGYTF. The DNA for the CDR3 is TGTGCCAGCAGTGAACCGTACAGGAACTATGGCTACACCTTC.

The V and J genes are TRBV6-4 and TRBJ2-2; TRBD2 might be the D (6 bases). V lost 5 bases, J lost 4 bases, and 8 bases lay in between. The CDR3 sequence is 13 residues long. CDR1 and CDR2 (germline): MRHNA, SNTAGT. CDR3 region: CASSYGGTGELFF. DNA for the CDR3: TGTGCCAGCAGTTACGGGGGCACCGGGGAGCTGTTTTTT.

This chain links TRBV3-1 (or the pseudogene TRBV3-2) with TRBJ2-3; 10 bases agree with TRBD1. The germline V gene encodes CDR1 LGHDT and CDR2 YNNKEL (reference sequence). CDR3 length equals 16 residues. V lost 2 bases, J lost 6 bases, and 8 bases stayed unmatched. The CDR3 nucleotides read TGTGCCAGCAGCCAAACCCAAGGACAGGGGGACGATACGCAGTATTTT. Its translation: CASSQTQGQGDDTQYF.

This clone has more than one count but fewer than ten. The chain employs TRBV28 and TRBJ2-1; TRBD2 aligns across 8 bases. Per germline, CDR1 MDHEN and CDR2 SYDVKM. The CDR3 runs to 15 residues. V gave up 7 bases and J gave up 7 bases; unmatched junction bases: 12. CDR3 DNA: TGTGCCAGCACCTCGGGGGGGCGCTGGGGTAATGAGCAGTTCTTC. Its translation is CASTSGGRWGNEQFF.

This chain uses TRBV3-1 (or the pseudogene TRBV3-2) with TRBJ2-7; 7 positions match TRBD1. This CDR3 spans 14 amino acids. J gave up 2 bases and V 4 bases, and 5 bases lay outside the gene matches. Per germline, CDR1 LGHDT and CDR2 YNNKEL (reference sequence). CDR3 nucleotide sequence: TGTGCCAGCAGCCTAACACAGGGGCCCTACGAGCAGTACTTC. Encoded protein: CASSLTQGPYEQYF.

The chain carries TRBV2 and TRBJ2-7; TRBD1 matches 8 bases. The J segment lost 3 bases and the V segment lost 6 bases, leaving 7 bases of the junction unmatched. The CDR3 is made up of 14 amino acids. CDR1 is SNHLY, CDR2 FYNNEI, per germline. The CDR3 coding sequence is TGTGCCAGCAGGGAGGACAGGGCGAACTACGAGCAGTACTTC. Translated, it gives CASREDRANYEQYF.

This sequence joins TRBV12-3 or TRBV12-4 and TRBJ1-5; weak D call: TRBD1 (5 bases). The CDR3 covers 12 residues. Between the trimmed V and J ends, which lost 4 bases and 7 bases, there was a span of 8 bases. This CDR3 is CASSWGGQPQHF. CDR3 coding DNA: TGTGCCAGCAGTTGGGGGGGACAGCCCCAGCATTTT.

The chain has TRBV7-2 and TRBJ2-2; possible D gene TRBD1, 5 bases. V lost 6 bases and J 4 bases, leaving 12 bases between the germline ends. The germline gives CDR1 SGHTA, CDR2 FQGNSA. This CDR3 comprises 14 residues. CDR3 bases: TGTGCCAGCAGTCGCGACAGTCGCACCGGGGAGCTGTTTTTT. Amino acid sequence: CASSRDSRTGELFF.

The rearrangement uses TRBV2 and TRBJ2-7; D might be TRBD1 (7 bases). V dropped 8 bases and J dropped 0 bases, with 20 bases sitting between them. Germline CDR1 and CDR2: SNHLY and FYNNEI. The CDR3 contains 16 residues. DNA for the CDR3: TGTGCCAGCCAAGAGCAGGGGGGAATCGGCTCCTACGAGCAGTACTTC. Protein product: CASQEQGGIGSYEQYF.

This clone was detected only once. The rearrangement uses TRBV9 and TRBJ1-1, with a weak D call TRBD1 (6 bases). V gave up 4 bases and J gave up 2 bases, with 12 bases separating them. Germline CDR1 is SGDLS and CDR2 is YYNGEE. The CDR3 sequence is 14 residues long. This chain's CDR3 is CASSRGQPNTEAFF. For the CDR3, the DNA is TGTGCCAGCAGCCGTGGACAGCCTAACACTGAAGCTTTCTTT.

The chain is built from TRBV19 and TRBJ1-1; maybe TRBD1 (6 bases). Per germline, CDR1 LNHDA and CDR2 SQIVND (reference sequence). V was trimmed by 3 bases and J by 0 bases, leaving 14 bases between them. This CDR3 has 16 residues. CDR3 region: CASSIYGTQMNTEAFF. CDR3 bases: TGTGCCAGTAGTATTTATGGGACACAGATGAACACTGAAGCTTTCTTT.

The chain uses TRBV5-1 and TRBJ1-4; 7 bases agree with TRBD1. Trimming took 0 bases from V and 12 from J; bases not matched to a gene: 14. Looked up from germline, CDR1 is SGHRS and CDR2 is YFSETQ. The CDR3 has 16 amino acids. CDR3 in amino acids: CASSLVVSTGHTELFF. The DNA for the CDR3 is TGCGCCAGCAGCTTGGTTGTCTCGACAGGGCACACGGAACTGTTTTTT.

The CDR3 nucleotides read TGTGCCACCAGTGACTCCCCGGACAGGGGGGGAAAGACCCAGTACTTC. Encoded protein: CATSDSPDRGGKTQYF. This chain joins TRBV24-1 and TRBJ2-5, with TRBD1 matching over 10 bases. This CDR3 is 16 amino acids long. Germline CDR1 reads KGHDR; CDR2 reads SFDVKD. V lost 4 bases to trimming and J lost 6 bases; unmatched junction nucleotides: 10.

The chain links TRBV6-5 to TRBJ2-1, with TRBD2 matching over 7 bases. The ends lost 8 bases at V and 5 bases at J; junction bases unmatched: 9. The CDR3 is made up of 14 amino acids. Germline lookup yields CDR1 MNHEY and CDR2 SVGAGI. CDR3 bases: TGTGCCAGCGCCCCATGGCGGGAGAACAATGAGCAGTTCTTC. Encoded protein: CASAPWRENNEQFF.

The rearrangement links TRBV5-4 to TRBJ2-2; 8 positions match TRBD1. The CDR3 length is 16 residues. CDR1 is SGHNT and CDR2 is YYREEE in the germline V gene (reference sequence). V dropped 2 bases and J dropped 2; count of bases not matched to a gene: 5. CDR3 residues: CASSFFDRGNTGELFF. DNA for the CDR3: TGTGCCAGCAGCTTTTTCGACAGGGGAAACACCGGGGAGCTGTTTTTT.